Each of the 8 T cell receptor beta chains below was sequenced from the same sample in a study of CD8 T cells in ankylosing spondylitis. TCRdb re-derived calls from the 5' RACE reads in MiXCR, one entry per CDR3 protein. The table records about 30,000 distinct CDR3 sequences, 30% of them present only once. Sequencing was performed on synovial fluid, either unsorted or a sorted T cell fraction (not recorded which). The receptors were gathered from a male donor with ankylosing spondylitis.

The genes are TRBV5-6 and TRBJ1-2; possible D gene TRBD1, 5 bases. The V end lost 4 bases, the J end lost 2 bases, and 9 bases lay between the germline ends. CDR1 is SGHDT and CDR2 is YYEEEE in the germline V gene. The CDR3 consists of 13 residues. The CDR3 DNA is TGTGCCAGCAGCCCCGGGGACAACTATGGCTACACCTTC. It translates to CASSPGDNYGYTF.

The chain joins TRBV14 to TRBJ2-1; no definite D call. This CDR3 has 13 amino acids. Germline V gene data show CDR1 as SGHDN and CDR2 as FVKESK. The germline V and J ends were trimmed by 3 bases and 7 bases, with 10 bases remaining between them. In DNA, the CDR3 is TGTGCCAGCAGCCAGACGGGCCTTAATGAGCAGTTCTTC. This gives the protein CASSQTGLNEQFF.

This sequence joins TRBV6-2 or TRBV6-3 and TRBJ2-7; weak D call: TRBD1 (6 bases). Germline values: CDR1 MNHEY, CDR2 SVGEGT. The CDR3 totals 14 residues. Trimming pared 6 bases from V and 3 bases from J, leaving 15 bases between. CDR3 in DNA: TGTGCCAGCAGCCCTCAGGGGATGAACTACGAGCAGTACTTC. Protein sequence: CASSPQGMNYEQYF.

This clonotype was picked up a small number of times. The chain uses TRBV12-3 or TRBV12-4 and TRBJ1-1, with unresolved D. CDR3 length: 14 residues. V lost 6 bases, J lost 1 base, and 12 bases lay in between. CDR3 loop: CASRSSVPNTEAFF. Written as DNA, the CDR3 is TGTGCCAGCAGGTCTTCGGTTCCGAACACTGAAGCTTTCTTT.

V usage is TRBV10-2 and J usage is TRBJ1-4; perhaps TRBD1 as D (5 bases). Germline values: CDR1 WSHSY, CDR2 SAAADI. Trimming took off 7 bases at V and 3 bases at J, with 18 bases between the two ends. CDR3 length: 16 amino acids. CDR3 loop: CASTGRKGVANEKLFF. The DNA of the CDR3 is TGCGCCAGCACGGGACGCAAGGGAGTAGCTAATGAAAAACTGTTTTTT.

The chain employs TRBV27 and TRBJ2-7; D is perhaps TRBD1 (6 bases). Trimming left V 4 bases short and J 2 bases short, with 15 bases between. The germline V gene has CDR1 MNHEY and CDR2 SMNVEV (reference sequence). CDR3 length: 15 amino acids. The CDR3 DNA reads TGTGCCAGCAGTTCAAGCACGGACAGAGCCTACGAGCAGTACTTC. It encodes CASSSSTDRAYEQYF.

This clonotype has just a few counts. The gene calls are TRBV6-1 and TRBJ2-2; no definite D call. The V and J ends lost 2 bases and 3 bases respectively, with 7 bases between them. This CDR3 region has 14 residues. The germline V gene has CDR1 MNHNS and CDR2 SASEGT. The CDR3 is CASSESLDTGELFF. The DNA of the CDR3 is TGTGCCAGCAGTGAAAGTCTCGACACCGGGGAGCTGTTTTTT.

There are a few counts of this clonotype. This chain links TRBV27 with TRBJ1-1; 8 bases map to TRBD1. Germline V lookup: CDR1 MNHEY, CDR2 SMNVEV (reference sequence). CDR3 length equals 17 residues. V dropped 2 bases and J dropped 3; count of bases not matched to a gene: 11. The CDR3 DNA follows: TGTGCCAGCAGTTTAGGAAAGGCAGGGGGCGGTTACACTGAAGCTTTCTTT. Encoded protein: CASSLGKAGGGYTEAFF.